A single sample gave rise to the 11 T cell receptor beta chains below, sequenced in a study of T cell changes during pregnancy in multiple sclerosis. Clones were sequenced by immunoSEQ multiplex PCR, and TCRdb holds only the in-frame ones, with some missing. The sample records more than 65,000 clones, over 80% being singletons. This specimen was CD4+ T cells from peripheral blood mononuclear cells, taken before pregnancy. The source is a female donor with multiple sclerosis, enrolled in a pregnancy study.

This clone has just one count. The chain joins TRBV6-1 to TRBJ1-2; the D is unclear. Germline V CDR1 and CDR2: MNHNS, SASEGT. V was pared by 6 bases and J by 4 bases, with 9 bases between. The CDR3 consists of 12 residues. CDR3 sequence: CASSESSYGYTF. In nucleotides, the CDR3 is TGTGCCAGCAGCGAATCGAGCTATGGCTACACCTTC.

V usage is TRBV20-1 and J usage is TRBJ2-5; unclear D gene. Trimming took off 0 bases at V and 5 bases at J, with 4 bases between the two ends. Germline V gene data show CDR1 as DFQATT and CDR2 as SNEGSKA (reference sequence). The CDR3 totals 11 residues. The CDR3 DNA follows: TGCAGTGCTAGAGATTCGGAGACCCAGTACTTC. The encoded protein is CSARDSETQYF.

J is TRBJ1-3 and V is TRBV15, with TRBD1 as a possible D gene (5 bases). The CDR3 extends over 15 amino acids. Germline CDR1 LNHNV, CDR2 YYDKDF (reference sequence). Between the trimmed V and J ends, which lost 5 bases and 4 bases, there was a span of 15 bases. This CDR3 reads CATSLGGNSGNTIYF. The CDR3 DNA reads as TGTGCCACCAGCCTGGGGGGAAATTCAGGAAACACCATATATTTT.

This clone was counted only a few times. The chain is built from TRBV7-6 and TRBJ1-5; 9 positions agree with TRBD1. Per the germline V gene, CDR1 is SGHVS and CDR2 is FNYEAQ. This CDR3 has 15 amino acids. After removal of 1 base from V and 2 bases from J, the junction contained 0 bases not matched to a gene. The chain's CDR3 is CASSLGDRGNQPQHF. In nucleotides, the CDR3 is TGTGCCAGCAGCTTAGGGGACAGGGGCAATCAGCCCCAGCATTTT.

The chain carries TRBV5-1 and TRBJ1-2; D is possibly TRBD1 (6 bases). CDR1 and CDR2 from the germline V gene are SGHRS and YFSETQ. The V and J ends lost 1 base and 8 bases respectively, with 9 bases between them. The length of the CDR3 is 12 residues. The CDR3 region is CASSLTGNGYTF. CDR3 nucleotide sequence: TGCGCCAGCAGCTTGACAGGGAACGGCTACACCTTC. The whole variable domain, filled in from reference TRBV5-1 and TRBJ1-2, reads KAGVTQTPRYLIKTRGQQVTLSCSPISGHRSVSWYQQTPGQGLQFLFEYFSETQRNKGNFPGRFSGRQFSNSRSEMNVSTLELGDSALYLCASSLTGNGYTFGSGTRLTVV.

The CDR3, as DNA: TGTGCCAGCAGCTTCTGGGGCGAAGATTATGGCTACACCTTC. The encoded protein is CASSFWGEDYGYTF. The chain joins TRBV5-6 to TRBJ1-2; D might be TRBD1 (5 bases). The CDR3 contains 14 residues. Trimming left V 2 bases short and J 5 bases short, with 13 bases between. The germline V gene has CDR1 SGHDT and CDR2 YYEEEE.

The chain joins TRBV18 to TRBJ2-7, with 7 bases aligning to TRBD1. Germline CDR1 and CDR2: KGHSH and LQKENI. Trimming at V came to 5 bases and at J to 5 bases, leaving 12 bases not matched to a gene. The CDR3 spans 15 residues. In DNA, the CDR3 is TGTGCCAGCTCAGTGGGACAGCCACCCACCGACGAGCAGTACTTC. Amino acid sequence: CASSVGQPPTDEQYF. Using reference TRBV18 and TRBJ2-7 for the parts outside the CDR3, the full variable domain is NAGVMQNPRHLVRRRGQEARLRCSPMKGHSHVYWYRQLPEEGLKFMVYLQKENIIDESGMPKERFSAEFPKEGPSILRIQQVVRGDSAAYFCASSVGQPPTDEQYFGPGTRLTVT.

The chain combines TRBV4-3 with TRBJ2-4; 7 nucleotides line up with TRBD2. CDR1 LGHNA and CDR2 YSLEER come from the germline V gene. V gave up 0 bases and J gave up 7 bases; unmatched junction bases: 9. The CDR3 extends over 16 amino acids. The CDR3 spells CASSQDHLLALNIQYF. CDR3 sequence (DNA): TGCGCCAGCAGCCAAGATCATTTACTAGCGCTGAACATTCAGTACTTC.

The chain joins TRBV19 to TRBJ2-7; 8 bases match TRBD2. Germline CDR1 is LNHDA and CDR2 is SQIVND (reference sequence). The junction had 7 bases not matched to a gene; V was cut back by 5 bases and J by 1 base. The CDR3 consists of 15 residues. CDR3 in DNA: TGTGCCAGTAGTCAGACTAGCGTAGGTTCCTACGAGCAGTACTTC. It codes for CASSQTSVGSYEQYF.

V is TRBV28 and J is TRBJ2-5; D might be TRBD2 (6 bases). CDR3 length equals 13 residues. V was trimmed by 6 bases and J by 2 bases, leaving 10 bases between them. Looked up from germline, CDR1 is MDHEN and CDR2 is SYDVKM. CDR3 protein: CASRGTFQETQYF. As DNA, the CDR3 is TGTGCCAGCAGGGGGACTTTTCAAGAGACCCAGTACTTC.

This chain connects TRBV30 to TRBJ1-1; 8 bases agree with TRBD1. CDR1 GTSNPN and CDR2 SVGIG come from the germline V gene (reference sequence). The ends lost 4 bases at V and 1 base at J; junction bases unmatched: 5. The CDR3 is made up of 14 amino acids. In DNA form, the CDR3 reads TGTGCCTGGAACCGGGACAGGCGGAACACTGAAGCTTTCTTT. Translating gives CAWNRDRRNTEAFF.